Following are 18 T cell receptor beta chains from one sample sequenced in a study of CD8 T cells in ankylosing spondylitis. One entry per CDR3 protein, called by TCRdb with MiXCR from the 5' RACE reads. The sample consists of over 100,000 distinct CDR3 sequences, roughly an eighth of them appearing once. Sequencing was done on a sample of blood, either unsorted or a sorted T cell fraction (not recorded which). The receptor set was obtained from a female donor with ankylosing spondylitis or in good health (not recorded which).

The rearrangement links TRBV12-3 or TRBV12-4 to TRBJ1-2, with D tentatively TRBD1 (6 bases). V dropped 3 bases and J dropped 3 bases, with 11 bases sitting between them. The CDR3 totals 14 residues. The CDR3 DNA reads TGTGCCAGCAGTTTTTCGGCAGGGGACTATGGCTACACCTTC. Translated, it gives CASSFSAGDYGYTF.

This clonotype was observed at least ten times. This chain links TRBV5-1 with TRBJ2-3; 10 nucleotides line up with TRBD1. CDR1 is SGHRS and CDR2 is YFSETQ in the germline V gene. The V segment lost 4 bases and the J segment 14 bases; nucleotides outside the gene matches: 7. The CDR3 totals 12 residues. CDR3: CASSDPGQGLYF. CDR3 nucleotides: TGCGCCAGCAGCGACCCGGGACAGGGGCTGTATTTT.

This clonotype was seen repeatedly, ten times or more. V gene TRBV12-3 or TRBV12-4 combines with J gene TRBJ2-7; D is possibly TRBD2 (6 bases). The V gene lost 6 bases and the J gene lost 6 bases, with 15 bases spanning the gap. The CDR3 sequence is 13 residues long. DNA for the CDR3: TGTGCCAGCAGGGCGGGGCGAACTTTCGAGCAGTACTTC. It codes for CASRAGRTFEQYF.

This clonotype was seen ten or more times. The chain employs TRBV27 and TRBJ2-1; D possibly corresponds to TRBD2 (5 bases). The germline gives CDR1 MNHEY, CDR2 SMNVEV (reference sequence). Trimming shortened V by 4 bases and J by 2 bases, and 9 bases separated the two germline ends. There are 14 residues in the CDR3. CDR3 sequence (DNA): TGTGCCAGCAGTTGGACGGGGACCTACAATGAGCAGTTCTTC. Residues: CASSWTGTYNEQFF.

This clonotype was seen a single time. Possible read error: a much larger clone is one base away. This chain joins TRBV11-1 and TRBJ2-1, with D perhaps TRBD1 (6 bases). This CDR3 is built from 15 residues. Per germline, CDR1 SGHAT and CDR2 FQDESV (reference sequence). The CDR3 loop is CASIPTGSSYNGQFF. The CDR3 region has the DNA TGTGCCAGCATACCTACAGGGAGCTCCTACAATGGGCAGTTCTTC.

Ten or more counts support this clonotype. The chain employs TRBV15 and TRBJ2-1; 8 bases align to TRBD2. The CDR3 sequence is 14 residues long. The V and J ends lost 9 bases and 5 bases, in that order; junction bases with no gene match: 9. CDR1 and CDR2 from the germline V gene are LNHNV and YYDKDF (reference sequence). The CDR3 DNA follows: TGTGCCACTCACGAGCGGGAGCTCCACAATGAGCAGTTCTTC. The encoded protein is CATHERELHNEQFF. The whole variable domain, filled in from reference TRBV15 and TRBJ2-1, reads DAMVIQNPRYQVTQFGKPVTLSCSQTLNHNVMYWYQQKSSQAPKLLFHYYDKDFNNEADTPDNFQSRRPNTSFCFLDIRSPGLGDTAMYLCATHERELHNEQFFGPGTRLTVL.

This clonotype was recorded many times. The CDR3 DNA reads as TGCGCCAGCAGCTTACAGGGGACAGACACCGGGGAGCTGTTTTTT. Translation: CASSLQGTDTGELFF. The rearrangement joins TRBV5-1 to TRBJ2-2; 7 positions agree with TRBD1. The CDR3 spans 15 residues. Looked up from germline, CDR1 is SGHRS and CDR2 is YFSETQ. V was clipped by 2 bases and J by 3 bases; unmatched bases: 4.

There are many counts of this clonotype. The V call is TRBV5-1, the J call TRBJ2-2, with 11 bases aligning to TRBD2. Germline-derived CDR1 and CDR2 are SGHRS and YFSETQ. Germline trimming cut 1 base from V and 0 bases from J; bases unmatched to any gene: 5. The CDR3 sequence is 18 residues long. The CDR3 region is CASSLLLAGATNTGELFF. The CDR3, as DNA: TGCGCCAGCAGCTTGTTACTAGCGGGGGCAACGAACACCGGGGAGCTGTTTTTT.

This clonotype appeared many times. The CDR3 reads CASSRERTGVATF. The CDR3 DNA reads as TGTGCCAGCAGCCGGGAGCGGACAGGGGTTGCCACCTTC. The V call is TRBV14, the J call TRBJ1-2, with 9 positions matching TRBD1. The CDR3 sequence is 13 residues long. Per germline, CDR1 SGHDN and CDR2 FVKESK. Trimming at V came to 4 bases and at J to 13 bases, leaving 10 bases not matched to a gene.

The sample holds many counts of this clonotype. The rearrangement joins TRBV29-1 to TRBJ1-5, with 8 bases matching TRBD1. The CDR3 sequence is 15 residues long. J lost 0 bases, V lost 6 bases, and 7 bases had no gene match. The germline V gene encodes CDR1 SQVTM and CDR2 ANQGSEA. This CDR3 is CSVITGGSSNQPQHF. As DNA, the CDR3 is TGCAGCGTGATTACAGGGGGAAGTAGCAATCAGCCCCAGCATTTT.

This clonotype was seen ten or more times. CDR3 sequence (DNA): TGCAGTGCTAGACTGCAGGGGTGGGGAACCGGTGAGCAGTTCTTC. Translated: CSARLQGWGTGEQFF. The gene calls are TRBV20-1 and TRBJ2-1; D is perhaps TRBD1 (6 bases). CDR1 and CDR2 (germline): DFQATT, SNEGSKA (reference sequence). Trimming stripped 2 bases from V and 9 bases from J, with 20 bases between. The CDR3 is 15 amino acids.

This clonotype was observed at least ten times. The chain recombines TRBV20-1 with TRBJ2-1; 8 nucleotides line up with TRBD1. The CDR3 runs to 15 residues. The V gene end was trimmed by 5 bases and the J gene end by 4 bases; junction bases not matched to a gene: 10. Germline CDR1 reads DFQATT; CDR2 reads SNEGSKA (reference sequence). CDR3 nucleotide sequence: TGCAGTGCTTTTCGGGGACAGGATCCTTACAATGAGCAGTTCTTC. It specifies CSAFRGQDPYNEQFF.

The genes are TRBV27 and TRBJ2-2; unclear D gene. This CDR3 has 13 amino acids. In germline, CDR1 is MNHEY, CDR2 SMNVEV (reference sequence). V was clipped by 3 bases and J by 6 bases, with 8 bases between them. CDR3 in amino acids: CASSFSWAGELFF. In DNA, the CDR3 is TGTGCCAGCAGTTTTTCTTGGGCCGGGGAGCTGTTTTTT.

As for this clonotype: This sequence may be a read error, since a much larger clone differs from it by one base. CDR3 sequence reads: CASSNLIPLQPQHF. CDR3 bases: TGTGCCAGTAGTAACCTTATTCCCCTTCAGCCCCAGCATTTT. V and J are TRBV19 and TRBJ1-5; no definite D call. V shed 4 bases and J shed 6 bases, with 13 bases lying between them. From germline, CDR1 is LNHDA and CDR2 SQIVND (reference sequence). The CDR3 consists of 14 residues.

This clonotype was observed a handful of times. The chain has TRBV3-1 and TRBJ1-6; TRBD1 might be the D (5 bases). CDR3 length: 16 amino acids. Germline CDR1 reads LGHDT; CDR2 reads YNNKEL (reference sequence). V lost 1 base and J 7 bases, leaving 14 bases between the germline ends. The DNA for the CDR3 is TGTGCCAGCAGCCAAGCCGCAGGGCTGCCCAATTCACCCCTCCACTTT. Translating it yields CASSQAAGLPNSPLHF.

At least ten counts were recorded for this clonotype. J is TRBJ2-5 and V is TRBV29-1; possibly TRBD2 for D (5 bases). Germline CDR1 reads SQVTM; CDR2 reads ANQGSEA. The CDR3 loop spans 10 amino acids. The CDR3: CGGGQETQYF. CDR3 coding DNA: TGCGGAGGTGGACAAGAGACCCAGTACTTC.

This clonotype was counted a few times. The rearrangement links TRBV6-4 to TRBJ1-2; 7 bases match TRBD1. The germline CDR1 and CDR2 sequences are MRHNA and SNTAGT. Losses at the gene ends were 5 bases for V and 1 base for J; bases not matched to a gene: 10. This CDR3 has 16 residues. This CDR3 is CASSNILGTVNYGYTF. The CDR3 coding sequence is TGTGCCAGCAGTAACATCCTTGGGACAGTTAACTATGGCTACACCTTC.

This clonotype was recorded many times. The chain employs TRBV5-1 and TRBJ2-5, with D unresolved. Trimming took off 3 bases at V and 2 bases at J, with 8 bases between the two ends. The V gene's germline CDR1 is SGHRS and CDR2 YFSETQ. The CDR3 covers 13 residues. The CDR3 DNA sequence: TGCGCCAGCAGCTCTTTGGGTCAAGAGACCCAGTACTTC. Translation gives CASSSLGQETQYF.